This entry is about one T cell receptor beta chain. Its antigen is unknown. The V gene's germline CDR1 is ENHRY and CDR2 SYGVKD. Germline trimming cut 7 bases from V and 5 bases from J; bases unmatched to any gene: 4. The CDR3 sequence is 13 residues long. The data stem from a study of blood T cells in healthy people across ages. The individuals who served as donors were healthy Caucasians living in Russia, aged roughly 6 to 95. At least 6 million PBMCs were isolated per sample. Study-wide points: With donor CMV status unknown, expanded clonotype changes were possibly confounded.

A J-beta primer mix and a sample-barcoded 5' primer were used in a second PCR of about 7 to 11 cycles. TCRdb analysed the 5' RACE reads with MiXCR anew, one entry per CDR3 protein. The table shows approximately 1,700,000 distinct CDR3 sequences, with 35% to 50% occurring only once. Sequencing was performed on blood. This clonotype was obtained from a human donor in good health. The chain combines TRBV10-3 with TRBJ1-1, with TRBD1 matching over 10 bases. The CDR3: CAITPGQGTEAFF. CDR3 DNA: TGTGCCATCACTCCGGGACAGGGGACTGAAGCTTTCTTT.